This T cell receptor (beta chain) was recorded in a study of blood T cell repertoires in COVID-19. Study overall: Samples taken during acute and convalescent COVID-19 were collected in the United States, Italy and Spain. The analysed material was cDNA or gDNA that came from T cells, B-cell-depleted T cells, or PBMCs.

In the authors' workflow: Estimation of nucleated cell counts was performed using reference gene primer amplification. Sequencing was performed with immunoSEQ multiplex PCR; in TCRdb, only in-frame clones are kept and a portion is missing. For V, J and clone size, that table is used; D and trimming come from the DNA. The repertoire holds roughly 140,000 clones, with under 90% as singletons. There are 13 residues in the CDR3. This clone appeared a few times. This TCR was sampled from a man aged 70-80 years who had recovered from COVID-19. The chain uses TRBV21-1 and TRBJ2-7; the table's D gene call, TRBD2, was not cross checked with the DNA. TRBV21-1 is a pseudogene locus. Sequenced: peripheral blood. CDR3 sequence: CASRGTGPYEQYF. The CDR3 nucleotides are TGTGCCAGCAGAGGGACTGGGCCCTACGAGCAGTACTTC.